This note documents a single T cell receptor (beta chain) sequence. The antigen this receptor binds is unknown. No clone much larger than this one lies a single base away; base qualities are absent. This entry comes from a study of blood T cell repertoires in COVID-19 (dated by TCRdb to the early 2020s). In the study overall: Samples covering the acute and convalescent phases of COVID-19 were provided by collaborators in the United States, Italy and Spain. The sample metadata nearly always contained a de-identified subject ID, COVID-19 status, age in years and sex. Samples were obtained from the ongoing ImmuneRACE study (first 160 participants) and from 1,254 subjects provided by 6 global collaborators. The repertoires were released in a freely available public database intended as a resource for research on the immune response to SARS-CoV-2. The prospective study material was composed of cDNA or gDNA derived from T cells, B-cell-depleted T cells, or PBMCs. Deeply sampled blood TCRbeta repertoires from subjects exposed to, actively infected with, or recovered from COVID-19 were included in the dataset. Where available, HLA class I and class II types were taken from metadata supplied by the sample provider and were not determined by assay-based typing.

V sheds 2 bases and J sheds 1 base, leaving 9 bases between their ends. The germline V gene supplies CDR1 SGHRS and CDR2 YFSETQ. Taken from cysteine to phenylalanine, the CDR3 has 14 residues. Of all the DNA, just the CDR3 is kept, 42 bases in frame from base 1. The immunoSEQ Assay, a bias-controlled multiplex PCR, was used to amplify TCRbeta CDR3 regions from genomic DNA. On the authors' methods: Within the assay, amplification of reference gene primers was used to estimate how many nucleated cells each sample contained. Sequence reads were collapsed and filtered to measure the absolute abundance of every unique TCRbeta CDR3 rearrangement. Productive Simpson clonality was computed per sample as the square root of Simpson's diversity index over productive rearrangements. TCRdb provides this immuneACCESS table in a form limited to in-frame rearrangements. Some clones are lacking; in checked studies, under half of them reflect an unresolved V gene, and why the rest are absent is not known. V, J and clone size were drawn from that table, and D and trimming were deduced from the DNA. The sample table holds 200,000 to 250,000 clones, of which 65% to 85% were seen once. The ten largest clonotypes hold roughly 4.3% of the sample.

Participants in the prospective study were aged about 18 to 95 years, lived in some 24 United States geographic areas, and enrolled through a virtual design. To assign participants to cohorts, the prospective study relied on clinical history that participants themselves reported in a screening survey and a study questionnaire. In the prospective study, mobile phlebotomists collected whole blood, serum and a nasopharyngeal or oropharyngeal swab from each participant. Prospective study participants could optionally give additional blood draws and questionnaires over an approximately two-month period. Before DNA extraction, prospective study blood samples were shipped either frozen or at room temperature. The study at large found these results: The amount of clinical and demographic metadata varied by source and participant and was provided uncurated.

The chain joins TRBV5-1 to TRBJ1-1; perhaps TRBD1 is the D gene, with 5 bases matching. Specimen: PBMCs or T cells enriched from blood (not recorded which). The sequence was obtained from a man aged 25 to 40 with acute COVID-19. DNA sequence: TGCGCCAGCAGCTTACAGGCCCGGAACACTGAAGCTTTCTTT. This encodes CASSLQARNTEAFF.